The next 30 T cell receptor beta chains were all read from a single sample in a study of blood T cell repertoires in COVID-19. Clones were read by immunoSEQ multiplex PCR, and TCRdb kept only the in-frame ones, dropping some. The data hold around 250,000 clones, with 88% observed a single time. The sample comprised peripheral blood. The source is a woman in her 70s with COVID-19, enrolled during active disease.

Concerning this clone itself: Distinct nucleotide sequences in the sample also encode this CDR3. CDR3 residues: CASSLTGSGNTIYF. The CDR3 DNA sequence: TGTGCCAGCAGCCTGACAGGCTCTGGAAACACCATATATTTT. This chain joins TRBV5-5 and TRBJ1-3, with D possibly matching TRBD1 (6 bases). The V end lost 4 bases, the J end lost 0 bases, and 8 bases lay between the germline ends. The germline V gene has CDR1 SGHKS and CDR2 YYEKEE (reference sequence). The CDR3 contains 14 residues.

The gene calls are TRBV28 and TRBJ2-7; D is possibly TRBD1 (6 bases). Trimming cost V 4 bases and J 1 base, with 17 bases left between them. Germline CDR1 and CDR2: MDHEN and SYDVKM. The CDR3 extends over 16 amino acids. The CDR3 loop is CASSYPTRQDSYEQYF. For the CDR3, the DNA is TGTGCCAGCAGTTACCCCACCCGACAGGATTCCTACGAGCAGTACTTC.

This chain connects TRBV28 to TRBJ2-6, with 10 bases identical to TRBD1. The CDR3 length is 19 residues. Germline CDR1 is MDHEN and CDR2 is SYDVKM. After removal of 6 bases from V and 2 bases from J, the junction contained 13 bases not matched to a gene. The chain's CDR3 is CASRSKFGTGDAGANVLTF. CDR3 sequence (DNA): TGTGCCAGCAGATCCAAATTCGGGACAGGGGACGCTGGGGCCAACGTCCTGACTTTC.

This chain links TRBV10-3 with TRBJ2-1; 10 nucleotides match TRBD2. This CDR3 is 15 amino acids long. Trimming took 6 bases from V and 5 from J; bases not matched to a gene: 7. In germline, CDR1 is ENHRY, CDR2 SYGVKD. The CDR3 loop reads CAIRASGSVNNEQFF. For the CDR3, the DNA is TGTGCCATCAGGGCTAGCGGGAGCGTTAACAATGAGCAGTTCTTC.

The chain uses TRBV21-1 and TRBJ2-1; TRBD2, the table's D call, lacks a check against the DNA. TRBV21-1 constitutes a pseudogene. The CDR3 runs to 22 residues. CDR3 coding DNA: TGTGCCAGCAGCAAAAAAGGTACGGGAGGGGGACTAGCGGGCCTCCAGGCCAATGAGCAGTTCTTC. This sequence encodes CASSKKGTGGGLAGLQANEQFF.

This sequence joins TRBV11-1 and TRBJ2-7, with 10 bases aligning to TRBD2. CDR1 SGHAT and CDR2 FQDESV come from the germline V gene (reference sequence). The length of the CDR3 is 16 residues. Germline trimming cut 2 bases from V and 3 bases from J; bases unmatched to any gene: 7. CDR3 DNA sequence: TGTGCCAGCAGCTTACAGCTAGCGGGGGTGAGCTACGAGCAGTACTTC. Residues: CASSLQLAGVSYEQYF.

The chain couples TRBV2 to TRBJ1-6; 11 nucleotides align to TRBD1. The V gene end was trimmed by 6 bases and the J gene end by 6 bases; junction bases not matched to a gene: 4. Germline V gives CDR1 SNHLY, CDR2 FYNNEI. The CDR3 contains 15 residues. The CDR3, as DNA: TGTGCCAGCAGGCGGACAGGGGGCTTTAATTCACCCCTCCACTTT. Encoded protein: CASRRTGGFNSPLHF.

V and J are TRBV18 and TRBJ2-1, with 8 bases aligning to TRBD2. Trimming took 2 bases from V and 5 from J; bases not matched to a gene: 8. CDR3 length: 16 residues. Germline V gene lookup returns CDR1 KGHSH and CDR2 LQKENI. CDR3 residues: CASSPMTSVWNNEQFF. As DNA, the CDR3 is TGTGCCAGCTCACCAATGACTAGCGTTTGGAACAATGAGCAGTTCTTC.

The chain is built from TRBV7-9 and TRBJ2-7; 7 bases fit TRBD1. Germline CDR1 and CDR2: SEHNR and FQNEAQ (reference sequence). CDR3 size: 14 residues. V lost 6 bases to trimming and J lost 4 bases; unmatched junction nucleotides: 9. The CDR3 loop reads CASSRVAQGYEQYF. CDR3 bases: TGTGCCAGCAGTAGAGTGGCACAGGGGTACGAGCAGTACTTC. The full variable domain, completed using reference TRBV7-9 and TRBJ2-7, is DTGVSQNPRHKITKRGQNVTFRCDPISEHNRLYWYRQTLGQGPEFLTYFQNEAQLEKSRLLSDRFSAERPKGSFSTLEIQRTEQGDSAMYLCASSRVAQGYEQYFGPGTRLTVT.

The rearrangement uses TRBV28 and TRBJ1-2; 9 bases map to TRBD1. With 6 bases clipped from V and 8 bases from J, the junction kept 10 bases outside the gene matches. This CDR3 spans 14 amino acids. In germline, CDR1 is MDHEN, CDR2 SYDVKM. The CDR3 region is CASRVLGQGMGYTF. The CDR3 bases are TGTGCCAGCAGGGTGTTAGGACAGGGGATGGGCTACACCTTC.

This sequence joins TRBV5-1 and TRBJ1-2, with 10 nucleotides matching TRBD1. The CDR3 sequence is 12 residues long. Germline trimming cut 5 bases from V and 7 bases from J; bases unmatched to any gene: 2. The V gene's germline CDR1 is SGHRS and CDR2 YFSETQ. DNA for the CDR3: TGCGCCAGCAGTCGGGACAGGGGTGGCTACACCTTC. Translation gives CASSRDRGGYTF.

The rearrangement links TRBV28 to TRBJ2-1; 7 bases agree with TRBD2. The germline gives CDR1 MDHEN, CDR2 SYDVKM. CDR3 length equals 15 residues. The ends lost 6 bases at V and 9 bases at J; junction bases unmatched: 14. This chain's CDR3 is CASSLNWVGGSEQFF. DNA for the CDR3: TGTGCCAGCAGCCTCAATTGGGTGGGAGGGAGTGAGCAGTTCTTC.

With respect to this clone: Within the sample, other DNA sequences also encode this same CDR3. The chain recombines TRBV19 with TRBJ1-5; no clear D. From germline, CDR1 is LNHDA and CDR2 SQIVND (reference sequence). Trimming left V 8 bases short and J 0 bases short, with 5 bases between. This CDR3 contains 12 residues. In DNA form, the CDR3 reads TGTGCCAGTTCCCATAGCAATCAGCCCCAGCATTTT. Its translation is CASSHSNQPQHF. Based on the CDR3 plus reference TRBV19 and TRBJ1-5, the full variable domain is DGGITQSPKYLFRKEGQNVTLSCEQNLNHDAMYWYRQDPGQGLRLIYYSQIVNDFQKGDIAEGYSVSREKKESFPLTVTSAQKNPTAFYLCASSHSNQPQHFGDGTRLSIL.

The rearrangement uses TRBV30 and TRBJ1-1; no definite D call. V was trimmed by 3 bases and J by 3 bases, leaving 11 bases between them. CDR1 GTSNPN and CDR2 SVGIG come from the germline V gene (reference sequence). This CDR3 has 13 amino acids. The CDR3 sequence: CAWREGGDTEAFF. CDR3 bases: TGTGCCTGGAGGGAAGGTGGAGACACTGAAGCTTTCTTT.

The CDR3 is CASSVGISDDNEQFF. The CDR3 region has the DNA TGTGCCAGCAGCGTAGGGATTAGCGATGACAATGAGCAGTTCTTC. The gene calls are TRBV9 and TRBJ2-1, with TRBD2 as a possible D gene (5 bases). Germline V gives CDR1 SGDLS, CDR2 YYNGEE. Trimming pared 0 bases from V and 5 bases from J, leaving 12 bases between. CDR3 length equals 15 residues.

The J gene is TRBJ2-2, the V gene TRBV19, with 8 bases lining up with TRBD1. J lost 7 bases, V lost 4 bases, and 11 bases had no gene match. This CDR3 comprises 16 residues. The germline CDR1 and CDR2 sequences are LNHDA and SQIVND (reference sequence). The CDR3 region is CASSNQGARNGGELFF. CDR3 coding DNA: TGTGCCAGTAGTAACCAGGGGGCGAGGAACGGCGGGGAGCTGTTTTTT. The whole variable domain, filled in from reference TRBV19 and TRBJ2-2, reads DGGITQSPKYLFRKEGQNVTLSCEQNLNHDAMYWYRQDPGQGLRLIYYSQIVNDFQKGDIAEGYSVSREKKESFPLTVTSAQKNPTAFYLCASSNQGARNGGELFFGEGSRLTVL.

V and J are TRBV20-1 and TRBJ2-7; D uncertain. Trimming removed 3 bases at V and 4 bases at J, with 22 bases between. In germline, CDR1 is DFQATT, CDR2 SNEGSKA (reference sequence). The CDR3 is made up of 16 amino acids. The CDR3 sequence is CSASRIGGTVLYEQYF. The CDR3 DNA reads as TGCAGTGCTAGTAGGATAGGCGGAACGGTCCTTTACGAGCAGTACTTC.

The rearrangement links TRBV9 to TRBJ1-4, with D possibly matching TRBD1 (5 bases). The CDR3 contains 14 residues. The V gene's germline CDR1 is SGDLS and CDR2 YYNGEE. The V and J ends lost 0 bases and 8 bases respectively, with 11 bases between them. CDR3 sequence (DNA): TGTGCCAGCAGCGTAGACGCAGGGAACGAAAAACTGTTTTTT. Protein product: CASSVDAGNEKLFF.

This rearrangement joins TRBV10-2 to TRBJ2-2; 7 bases match TRBD2. Germline CDR1 is WSHSY and CDR2 is SAAADI. Trimming took 7 bases from V and 5 from J; bases not matched to a gene: 7. The CDR3 is 14 residues long. CDR3 in amino acids: CASMTSPKTGELFF. The CDR3 bases are TGCGCCAGCATGACTAGCCCTAAAACCGGGGAGCTGTTTTTT.

J is TRBJ2-3 and V is TRBV25-1; a weak D match, TRBD1 (6 bases). Germline CDR1 and CDR2: MGHDK and SYGVNS. The CDR3 is made up of 17 amino acids. Trimming stripped 6 bases from V and 0 bases from J, with 19 bases between. The CDR3 spells CASSSTRGGPSTDTQYF. In DNA form, the CDR3 reads TGTGCCAGCAGCTCCACCAGGGGCGGTCCTAGCACAGATACGCAGTATTTT.

CDR3 sequence: CASSLGLAQSNEQFF. CDR3 nucleotide sequence: TGTGCCAGCAGCCTGGGACTAGCCCAATCCAATGAGCAGTTCTTC. The genes are TRBV13 and TRBJ2-1; 9 nucleotides line up with TRBD2. This CDR3 comprises 15 residues. V lost 5 bases to trimming and J lost 6 bases; unmatched junction nucleotides: 8. Per the germline V gene, CDR1 is PRHDT and CDR2 is FYEKMQ (reference sequence).

The rearrangement links TRBV28 to TRBJ1-5, with D possibly being TRBD1 (5 bases). Germline V gives CDR1 MDHEN, CDR2 SYDVKM. CDR3 length equals 15 residues. Deletions cut 5 bases from V and 2 bases from J, with 13 bases between. The CDR3 coding sequence is TGTGCCAGCAGTCCCCAGGGTGGTGGCAATCAGCCCCAGCATTTT. Translation gives CASSPQGGGNQPQHF.

The chain links TRBV29-1 to TRBJ1-2; 10 bases fit TRBD1. CDR3 length equals 14 residues. Germline trimming cut 8 bases from V and 6 bases from J; bases unmatched to any gene: 12. CDR1 SQVTM and CDR2 ANQGSEA come from the germline V gene. The CDR3 nucleotides read TGCAGCACTCGGTCGGACAGGGGGATGCATGGCTACACCTTC. Its protein is CSTRSDRGMHGYTF.

J is TRBJ1-4 and V is TRBV7-3; no definite D call. The CDR3 runs to 15 residues. Germline V lookup: CDR1 SGHTA, CDR2 FQGTGA. Trimming cost V 5 bases and J 8 bases, with 18 bases left between them. The CDR3, as DNA: TGTGCCAGCAGCCCGACGGGAATCAATGGGGAAAAACTGTTTTTT. Its protein is CASSPTGINGEKLFF. The whole variable domain, remainder taken from reference TRBV7-3 and TRBJ1-4, is GAGVSQTPSNKVTEKGKYVELRCDPISGHTALYWYRQSLGQGPEFLIYFQGTGAADDSGLPNDRFFAVRPEGSVSTLKIQRTERGDSAVYLCASSPTGINGEKLFFGSGTQLSVL.

The rearrangement joins TRBV28 to TRBJ2-6; a weak D match, TRBD1 (5 bases). Trimming pared 2 bases from V and 1 base from J, leaving 12 bases between. The germline V gene has CDR1 MDHEN and CDR2 SYDVKM. The CDR3 totals 17 residues. The CDR3: CASSLTGRRSGANVLTF. CDR3 bases: TGTGCCAGCAGTTTAACAGGCCGAAGGTCTGGGGCCAACGTCCTGACTTTC. The full variable domain, completed using reference TRBV28 and TRBJ2-6, is DVKVTQSSRYLVKRTGEKVFLECVQDMDHENMFWYRQDPGLGLRLIYFSYDVKMKEKGDIPEGYSVSREKKERFSLILESASTNQTSMYLCASSLTGRRSGANVLTFGAGSRLTVL.

V and J are TRBV4-3 and TRBJ2-7; possible D gene TRBD1, 5 bases. The V and J ends lost 10 bases and 4 bases respectively, with 23 bases between them. Germline CDR1 LGHNA, CDR2 YSLEER. CDR3 length: 15 amino acids. The CDR3 sequence is CATTRDSGFRYEQYF. CDR3 nucleotide sequence: TGCGCCACCACGAGAGACTCAGGGTTTCGGTACGAGCAGTACTTC.

The chain recombines TRBV6-5 with TRBJ1-1, with 7 positions matching TRBD1. The V and J ends lost 5 bases and 10 bases, in that order; junction bases with no gene match: 10. CDR1 is MNHEY, CDR2 SVGAGI, per germline. There are 13 residues in the CDR3. The CDR3 sequence is CASSQRTGQVAFF. Written as DNA, the CDR3 is TGTGCCAGCAGTCAACGAACAGGACAGGTAGCTTTCTTT.

This chain connects TRBV6-6 to TRBJ2-7; TRBD1 agrees at 8 bases. The CDR3 is 14 amino acids. V was clipped by 2 bases and J by 5 bases; unmatched bases: 5. CDR1 MNHNY and CDR2 SVGAGI come from the germline V gene (reference sequence). The DNA for the CDR3 is TGTGCCAGCAGTTACCGGGACAGGCTTGACGAGCAGTACTTC. Encoded protein: CASSYRDRLDEQYF.

The genes are TRBV28 and TRBJ2-7; 8 nucleotides agree with TRBD2. CDR1 and CDR2 from the germline V gene are MDHEN and SYDVKM. The V gene end was trimmed by 5 bases and the J gene end by 7 bases; junction bases not matched to a gene: 7. The length of the CDR3 is 13 residues. The CDR3 reads CASSTGGGLEQYF. CDR3 DNA: TGTGCCAGCAGTACCGGGGGGGGCCTAGAGCAGTACTTC.

The DNA of the CDR3 is TGTGCCAGCAGCTTTATGCGGGAGGGTGAGCAGTTCTTC. Its translation is CASSFMREGEQFF. The rearrangement links TRBV11-3 to TRBJ2-1, with TRBD2 matching over 9 bases. Germline CDR1 and CDR2: SGHNT and YENEEA. After removal of 3 bases from V and 9 bases from J, the junction contained 3 bases not matched to a gene. This CDR3 contains 13 residues.